This T cell receptor beta chain was documented in a study of blood T cell repertoires in COVID-19. Study background: Nucleic acid was either cDNA or gDNA, and it came from T cells, B-cell-depleted T cells, or PBMCs.

The CDR3 is 13 residues long. The germline V gene encodes CDR1 MNHEY and CDR2 SVGAGI. Unmatched junction bases numbered 6, after V lost 8 bases and J lost 3 bases. This clone was seen only once. Methods used by the authors: Amplified reference gene primers provided the basis for estimating nucleated cell counts. Profiling relied on immunoSEQ multiplex PCR, and the TCRdb table lists in-frame clones only, not all of them. The V and J calls and clone size were taken over from that table, and D and trimming were inferred from the DNA. The sample holds nearly 40,000 clones; around 83% are singletons and the top ten take roughly 18%.

Sample: peripheral blood. This receptor was identified in a man aged 45-65 years in a cohort sampled during active COVID-19. V gene TRBV6-5 combines with J gene TRBJ2-7, with 8 bases that match TRBD2. The chain's CDR3 is CASRPGGVYEQYF. DNA of the CDR3: TGTGCCAGCCGCCCCGGGGGGGTCTACGAGCAGTACTTC.